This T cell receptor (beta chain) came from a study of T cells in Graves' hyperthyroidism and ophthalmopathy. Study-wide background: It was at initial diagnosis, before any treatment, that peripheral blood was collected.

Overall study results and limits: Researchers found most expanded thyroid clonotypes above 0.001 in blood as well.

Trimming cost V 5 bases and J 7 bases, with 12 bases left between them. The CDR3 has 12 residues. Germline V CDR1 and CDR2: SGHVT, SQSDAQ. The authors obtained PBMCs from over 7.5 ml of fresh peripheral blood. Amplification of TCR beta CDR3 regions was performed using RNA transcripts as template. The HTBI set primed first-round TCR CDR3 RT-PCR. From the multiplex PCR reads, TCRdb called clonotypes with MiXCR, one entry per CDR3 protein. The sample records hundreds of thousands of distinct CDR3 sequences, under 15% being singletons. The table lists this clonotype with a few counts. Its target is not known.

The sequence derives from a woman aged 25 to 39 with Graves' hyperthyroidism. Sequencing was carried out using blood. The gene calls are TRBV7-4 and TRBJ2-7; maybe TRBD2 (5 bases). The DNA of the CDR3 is TGTGCCAGCAGCGGTAGACGGGAAGAGCAGTACTTC. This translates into CASSGRREEQYF.